A single sample is the source of the 8 T cell receptor beta chains below, sequenced in a study of T cells expressing NK-cell markers. Following a re-call of the 5' RACE reads, TCRdb has one entry per CDR3 protein and lacks DNA. This sample contains about 260,000 distinct CDR3 sequences. Sequenced input: blood T cells: a sorted CD56 or NKG2C T cell subset, CD4+ or CD8+ T cells, or bulk PBMC T cells (not recorded which). The receptor set was obtained from a woman between 18 and 69 years old in good health.

The V and J genes are TRBV18 and TRBJ2-5; TCRdb's D call of TRBD1 is untestable without DNA. The CDR3 consists of 13 residues. Germline V gene lookup returns CDR1 KGHSH and CDR2 LQKENI. CDR3 protein: CASSPKGLETQYF.

CDR3 sequence: CASSQLGTGAAGPNYGYTF. The gene calls are TRBV4-3 and TRBJ1-2; the D call from TCRdb, TRBD1, cannot be confirmed without DNA. CDR1 is LGHNA, CDR2 YSLEER, per germline. The length of the CDR3 is 19 residues.

The rearrangement links TRBV30 to TRBJ2-5; there is no DNA to check the TCRdb D call of TRBD1. CDR1 and CDR2 from the germline V gene are GTSNPN and SVGIG (reference sequence). The CDR3 length is 15 residues. This CDR3 is CAWTPASRGQETQYF.

This chain uses TRBV18 with TRBJ1-1; there is no DNA to check the TCRdb D call of TRBD1. The CDR3 runs 16 residues. In germline, CDR1 is KGHSH, CDR2 LQKENI. The CDR3 is CASSPRLTGRDTEAFF. The full variable domain, its missing parts supplied by reference TRBV18 and TRBJ1-1, is NAGVMQNPRHLVRRRGQEARLRCSPMKGHSHVYWYRQLPEEGLKFMVYLQKENIIDESGMPKERFSAEFPKEGPSILRIQQVVRGDSAAYFCASSPRLTGRDTEAFFGQGTRLTVV.

The rearrangement joins TRBV7-7 to TRBJ1-5. CDR3 length equals 15 residues. Germline V lookup: CDR1 SSHAT, CDR2 FNYEAQ (reference sequence). This CDR3 reads CASSPSPGEIQPQHF.

This chain uses TRBV29-1 with TRBJ2-7; TCRdb names TRBD2, which stays unverified in the absence of DNA. The CDR3 contains 13 residues. The germline CDR1 and CDR2 sequences are SQVTM and ANQGSEA. The CDR3 reads CSVQAGVIYEQYF.

V usage is TRBV12-3 or TRBV12-4 and J usage is TRBJ2-7; as DNA is missing, the TRBD1 call by TCRdb cannot be tested. This CDR3 is 14 amino acids long. CDR3 loop: CTSSPTGRYEEQYF.

The CDR3 loop is CASSQDWGMGQETQYF. This sequence joins TRBV14 and TRBJ2-5; checking the TCRdb D call of TRBD1 is not possible without DNA. CDR3 length equals 16 residues. CDR1 is SGHDN and CDR2 is FVKESK in the germline V gene.